The T cell receptor (beta chain) under discussion was sequenced for a study of technical replicates of blood from a few donors. The protocol was immunoSEQ multiplex PCR, while the TCRdb copy is restricted to in-frame clones and leaves out a portion. The sample yields about 72,000 clones, 92% seen once. Trimming took 6 bases from V and 5 from J; bases not matched to a gene: 6. The CDR3 has 13 residues. CDR1 is MDHEN and CDR2 is SYDVKM in the germline V gene. V is TRBV28 and J is TRBJ2-5, with TRBD1 matching 7 bases. The sequenced material came from T cells isolated from PBMCs. The TCR sequence derives from a human donor in good health. CDR3 bases: TGTGCCAGCAGGAAACAGGGGACCGAGACCCAGTACTTC. Protein product: CASRKQGTETQYF.